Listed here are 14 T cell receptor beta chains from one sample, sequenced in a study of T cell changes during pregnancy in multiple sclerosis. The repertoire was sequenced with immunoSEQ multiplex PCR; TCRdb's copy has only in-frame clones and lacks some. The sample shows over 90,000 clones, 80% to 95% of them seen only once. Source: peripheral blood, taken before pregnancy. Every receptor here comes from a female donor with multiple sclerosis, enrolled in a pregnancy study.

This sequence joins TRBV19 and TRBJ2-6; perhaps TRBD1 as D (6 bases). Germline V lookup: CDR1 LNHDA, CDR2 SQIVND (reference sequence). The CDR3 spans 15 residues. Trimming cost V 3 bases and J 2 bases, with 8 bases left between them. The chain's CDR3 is CASSITGTGANVLTF. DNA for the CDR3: TGTGCCAGTAGTATCACAGGGACTGGGGCCAACGTCCTGACTTTC.

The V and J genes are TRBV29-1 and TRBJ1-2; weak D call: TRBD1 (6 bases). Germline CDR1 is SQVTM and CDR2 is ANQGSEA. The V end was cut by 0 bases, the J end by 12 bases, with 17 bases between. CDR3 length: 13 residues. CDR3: CSVEEDGQTFHTF. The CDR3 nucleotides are TGCAGCGTTGAAGAGGATGGACAGACATTCCACACCTTC.

The CDR3 sequence is CASSPETGNYGYTF. In DNA, the CDR3 is TGTGCCAGCAGCCCCGAGACAGGGAACTATGGCTACACCTTC. The chain joins TRBV7-6 to TRBJ1-2, with TRBD1 identical over 7 bases. CDR3 length: 14 residues. V was clipped by 5 bases and J by 2 bases; unmatched bases: 5. The germline V gene has CDR1 SGHVS and CDR2 FNYEAQ.

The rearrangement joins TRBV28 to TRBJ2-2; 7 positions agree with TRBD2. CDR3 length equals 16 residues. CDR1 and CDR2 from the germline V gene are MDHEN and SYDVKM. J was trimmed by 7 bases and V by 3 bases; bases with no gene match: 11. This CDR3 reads CASSLGGTIGGGELFF. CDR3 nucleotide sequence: TGTGCCAGCAGTTTGGGTGGGACTATCGGGGGCGGGGAGCTGTTTTTT. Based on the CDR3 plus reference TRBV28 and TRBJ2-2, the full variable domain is DVKVTQSSRYLVKRTGEKVFLECVQDMDHENMFWYRQDPGLGLRLIYFSYDVKMKEKGDIPEGYSVSREKKERFSLILESASTNQTSMYLCASSLGGTIGGGELFFGEGSRLTVL.

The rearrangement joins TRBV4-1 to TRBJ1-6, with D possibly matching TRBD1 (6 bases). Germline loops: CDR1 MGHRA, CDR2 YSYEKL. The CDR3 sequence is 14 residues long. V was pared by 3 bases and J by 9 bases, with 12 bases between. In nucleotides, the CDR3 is TGCGCCAGCAGCCATTTGGACAGTCGTTCACCCCTCCACTTT. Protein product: CASSHLDSRSPLHF.

As DNA, the CDR3 is TGTGCCAGCAGCTCCCGGGGACAGGGCCCTACCGGGGAGCTGTTTTTT. Protein: CASSSRGQGPTGELFF. The chain uses TRBV9 and TRBJ2-2, with 9 positions matching TRBD1. The germline gives CDR1 SGDLS, CDR2 YYNGEE. After removal of 4 bases from V and 5 bases from J, the junction contained 9 bases not matched to a gene. This CDR3 spans 16 amino acids.

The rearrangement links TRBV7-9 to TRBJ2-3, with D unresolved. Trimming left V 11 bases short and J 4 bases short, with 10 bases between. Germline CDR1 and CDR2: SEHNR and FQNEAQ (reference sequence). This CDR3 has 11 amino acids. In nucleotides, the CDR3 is TGTGCCGGAGAGACTGCAGATACGCAGTATTTT. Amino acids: CAGETADTQYF.

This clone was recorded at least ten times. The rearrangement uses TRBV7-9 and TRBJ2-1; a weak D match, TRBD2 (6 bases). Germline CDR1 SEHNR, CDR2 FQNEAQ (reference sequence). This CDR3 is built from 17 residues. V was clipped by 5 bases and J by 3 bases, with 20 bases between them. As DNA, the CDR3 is TGTGCCAGCAGCCCTCCCTTGTCGGGAGTATACTACAATGAGCAGTTCTTC. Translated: CASSPPLSGVYYNEQFF.

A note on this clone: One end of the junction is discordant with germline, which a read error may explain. The CDR3 DNA reads as TGTGCCAGCAACTTAGCCGTGGGGGCCGGCACCGGGGAGCTGTTTTTT. Encoded protein: CASNLAVGAGTGELFF. This chain connects TRBV7-6 to TRBJ2-2, with TRBD1 as a possible D gene (6 bases). The CDR3 extends over 16 amino acids. Per the germline V gene, CDR1 is SGHVS and CDR2 is FNYEAQ.

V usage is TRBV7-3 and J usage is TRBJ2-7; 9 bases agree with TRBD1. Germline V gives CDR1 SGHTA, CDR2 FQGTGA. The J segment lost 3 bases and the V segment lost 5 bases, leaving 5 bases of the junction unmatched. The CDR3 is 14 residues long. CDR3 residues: CASSKRQGDYEQYF. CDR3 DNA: TGTGCCAGCAGCAAAAGACAGGGGGACTACGAGCAGTACTTC. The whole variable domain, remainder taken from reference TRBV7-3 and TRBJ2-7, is GAGVSQTPSNKVTEKGKYVELRCDPISGHTALYWYRQSLGQGPEFLIYFQGTGAADDSGLPNDRFFAVRPEGSVSTLKIQRTERGDSAVYLCASSKRQGDYEQYFGPGTRLTVT.

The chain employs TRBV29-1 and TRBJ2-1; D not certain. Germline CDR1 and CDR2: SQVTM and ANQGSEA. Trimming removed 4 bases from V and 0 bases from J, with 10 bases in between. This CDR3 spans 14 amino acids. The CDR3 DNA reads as TGCAGCGTTGTTGAGGCAAGCTCCTACAATGAGCAGTTCTTC. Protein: CSVVEASSYNEQFF.

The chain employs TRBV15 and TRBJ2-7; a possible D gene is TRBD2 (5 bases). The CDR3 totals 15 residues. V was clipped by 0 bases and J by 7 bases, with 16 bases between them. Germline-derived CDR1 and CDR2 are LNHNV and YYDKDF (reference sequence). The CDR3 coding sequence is TGTGCCACCAGCAGAGATGGCGGGCCCAGATGGGAGCAGTACTTC. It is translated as CATSRDGGPRWEQYF.

CDR3 sequence (DNA): TGTGCCAGCAGTCCCGAGGGCGGGAGCAATCAGCCCCAGCATTTT. Protein product: CASSPEGGSNQPQHF. The chain joins TRBV6-5 to TRBJ1-5; no definite D call. V was pared by 5 bases and J by 1 base, with 12 bases between. Germline V CDR1 and CDR2: MNHEY, SVGAGI. This CDR3 is 15 amino acids long.

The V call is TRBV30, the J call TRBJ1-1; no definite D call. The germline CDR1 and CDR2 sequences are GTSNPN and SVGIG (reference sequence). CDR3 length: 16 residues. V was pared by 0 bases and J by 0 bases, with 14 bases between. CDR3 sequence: CAWSVVGGVMNTEAFF. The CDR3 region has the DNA TGTGCCTGGAGTGTAGTCGGCGGAGTCATGAACACTGAAGCTTTCTTT. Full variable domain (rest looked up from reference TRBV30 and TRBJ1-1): SQTIHQWPATLVQPVGSPLSLECTVEGTSNPNLYWYRQAAGRGLQLLFYSVGIGQISSEVPQNLSASRPQDRQFILSSKKLLLSDSGFYLCAWSVVGGVMNTEAFFGQGTRLTVV.